This T cell receptor (beta chain) emerged from a study of patients and donors after allogeneic stem cell transplantation. MiXCR, applied by TCRdb to the RT-PCR reads, yields one record per CDR3 protein. The sample lists about 960,000 distinct CDR3 sequences, approximately 19% seen once, with roughly 6% in the top ten. This clonotype was counted at least ten times. The V gene's germline CDR1 is MNHEY and CDR2 SVGAGI. The V and J ends lost 4 bases and 0 bases, in that order; junction bases with no gene match: 3. The CDR3 sequence is 15 residues long. This sequence was found in a human donor who was either an allogeneic HSCT recipient or a stem cell or donor lymphocyte infusion donor (not recorded which). It is not recorded whose cells these are; they may come from a transplant donor. The J gene is TRBJ2-7, the V gene TRBV6-5, with 10 bases lining up with TRBD1. Sequencing was done on a sample of blood, either unsorted or a sorted T cell fraction (not recorded which). The CDR3 nucleotides read TGTGCCAGCAGTTTCCGGGACAGGGGCTCCTACGAGCAGTACTTC. Residues: CASSFRDRGSYEQYF.